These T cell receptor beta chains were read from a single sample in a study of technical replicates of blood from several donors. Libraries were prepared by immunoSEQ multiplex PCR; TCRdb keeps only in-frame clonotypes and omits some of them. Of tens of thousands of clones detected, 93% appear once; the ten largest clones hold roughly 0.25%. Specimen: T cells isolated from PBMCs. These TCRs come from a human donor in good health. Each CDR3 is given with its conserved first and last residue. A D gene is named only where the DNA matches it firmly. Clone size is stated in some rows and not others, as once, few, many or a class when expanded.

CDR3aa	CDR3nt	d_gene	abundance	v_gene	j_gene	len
CASSEGEGSGASATDTQYF	TGTGCCAGCAGTGAAGGGGAGGGGAGCGGGGCGAGTGCCACAGATACGCAGTATTTT	TRBD2	.	TRBV6-1	TRBJ2-3	19
CASSESGYEQYF	TGTGCCAGCTCCGAGAGTGGCTACGAGCAGTACTTC	.	.	TRBV18	TRBJ2-7	12
CASSEAVRGTDTQYF	TGTGCCAGCAGTGAAGCGGTTAGGGGGACAGATACGCAGTATTTT	.	.	TRBV6-1	TRBJ2-3	15
CASSRGTGAYNEQFF	TGCGCCAGCAGCCGAGGGACAGGAGCGTACAATGAGCAGTTCTTC	TRBD1	.	TRBV5-1	TRBJ2-1	15
CASSSHRGAREKLFF	TGTGCCAGCAGTTCGCACAGGGGAGCGAGGGAAAAACTGTTTTTT	TRBD1	once	TRBV6-5	TRBJ1-4	15
CAWMALSSYNEQFF	TGTGCCTGGATGGCATTAAGCTCCTACAATGAGCAGTTCTTC	.	.	TRBV30	TRBJ2-1	14
CASRQGNTGELFF	TGTGCCTCCCGACAGGGGAACACCGGGGAGCTGTTTTTT	TRBD1	.	TRBV27	TRBJ2-2	13
CATISGENTGELFF	TGTGCCACCATTAGCGGGGAAAACACCGGGGAGCTGTTTTTT	TRBD2	.	TRBV7-7	TRBJ2-2	14
CASSPGTAQETQYF	TGCGCCAGCAGCCCGGGGACTGCGCAAGAGACCCAGTACTTC	.	.	TRBV5-1	TRBJ2-5	14
CASSSTGFPNQPQHF	TGTGCCAGCAGCTCGACAGGATTCCCCAATCAGCCCCAGCATTTT	.	.	TRBV7-9	TRBJ1-5	15
CASSAGTYSGNTIYF	TGTGCCAGCAGTGCCGGGACATACTCTGGAAACACCATATATTTT	.	.	TRBV6-1	TRBJ1-3	15
CASSVDSYHNEQFF	TGTGCCAGCAGCGTGGACAGTTACCACAATGAGCAGTTCTTC	.	.	TRBV9	TRBJ2-1	14
CASSLIGGGGTFGETQYF	TGTGCCAGCAGTTTAATTGGGGGGGGAGGGACTTTTGGAGAGACCCAGTACTTC	TRBD2	once	TRBV28	TRBJ2-5	18
CASSYSRVANTEAFF	TGTGCCAGCAGTTACTCGAGGGTTGCGAACACTGAAGCTTTCTTT	.	.	TRBV6-5	TRBJ1-1	15
CASSLLGADGQGRNF	TGTGCCAGTAGTCTCCTTGGCGCGGATGGACAGGGGAGGAACTTC	TRBD1	.	TRBV19	TRBJ2-7	15
CASSGSGANAYNEQFF	TGTGCCAGCAGTGGAAGTGGGGCGAACGCTTACAATGAGCAGTTCTTC	.	.	TRBV2	TRBJ2-1	16
CASERGRLTYEQYF	TGTGCCAGCGAACGGGGGAGGTTAACCTACGAGCAGTACTTC	.	.	TRBV6-1	TRBJ2-7	14
CASRPEARGNTIYF	TGCGCCAGCAGACCGGAAGCGCGAGGAAACACCATATATTTT	.	.	TRBV5-1	TRBJ1-3	14
CASSPGGSTGTVNQPQHF	TGCGCCAGCAGCCCAGGGGGGTCAACCGGGACAGTGAATCAGCCCCAGCATTTT	TRBD1	.	TRBV4-1	TRBJ1-5	18
CASSVMATGELFF	TGTGCCAGCAGCGTTATGGCCACCGGGGAGCTGTTTTTT	.	.	TRBV9	TRBJ2-2	13
CASSLFGSGANVLTF	TGTGCCAGCAGCTTATTCGGCTCTGGGGCCAACGTCCTGACTTTC	.	.	TRBV7-8	TRBJ2-6	15
CAWTIGTGDEKLFF	TGTGCCTGGACGATCGGGACAGGGGATGAAAAACTGTTTTTT	TRBD1	.	TRBV30	TRBJ1-4	14
CASSITGYETQYF	TGTGCCAGCAGCATTACAGGGTACGAGACCCAGTACTTC	.	.	TRBV7-9	TRBJ2-5	13
CASSLGGHRAYEQYF	TGTGCCAGCAGCTTAGGGGGACACAGGGCCTACGAGCAGTACTTC	.	.	TRBV7-9	TRBJ2-7	15
CATSSRDTIYEQYF	TGTGCCACCAGCAGCCGGGACACAATCTACGAGCAGTACTTC	.	.	TRBV15	TRBJ2-7	14
CASREAQGWGTEAFF	TGTGCCAGTAGGGAAGCACAGGGTTGGGGCACTGAAGCTTTCTTT	.	.	TRBV19	TRBJ1-1	15
CASSLGPAQYF	TGCGCCAGCAGCTTGGGCCCGGCGCAGTATTTT	.	once	TRBV5-1	TRBJ2-3	11
CASSLGDNYGYTF	TGTGCCAGCAGCTTAGGGGATAACTATGGCTACACCTTC	.	once	TRBV5-4	TRBJ1-2	13
CASGGAGGGHEQFF	TGTGCCAGTGGCGGAGCGGGGGGGGGTCATGAGCAGTTCTTC	TRBD2	.	TRBV19	TRBJ2-1	14
CATIVKSLAGTGNEQFF	TGTGCCACTATTGTTAAAAGCTTAGCGGGGACGGGCAATGAGCAGTTCTTC	TRBD2	.	TRBV7-9	TRBJ2-1	17
CASSQTDSSGNTIYF	TGCGCCAGCAGCCAAACGGACAGCTCTGGAAACACCATATATTTT	.	once	TRBV4-1	TRBJ1-3	15
CASSFPRGKSSPGELFF	TGTGCCAGCAGCTTCCCCCGGGGAAAGTCCTCCCCCGGGGAGCTGTTTTTT	.	.	TRBV7-9	TRBJ2-2	17
CASSRPWSSGNTIYF	TGCGCCAGCAGCCGCCCTTGGAGCTCTGGAAACACCATATATTTT	.	.	TRBV4-1	TRBJ1-3	15
CASGRGGSVNEQFF	TGTGCCAGCGGACGGGGAGGGTCCGTCAATGAGCAGTTCTTC	TRBD2	.	TRBV6-6	TRBJ2-1	14
CASFSDSEQFF	TGTGCCAGCTTTAGTGATTCCGAGCAGTTCTTC	.	.	TRBV6-9	TRBJ2-1	11
CASSQTGLTEAFF	TGCGCCAGCAGCCAGACAGGTCTAACTGAAGCTTTCTTT	.	.	TRBV4-1	TRBJ1-1	13
CASSLSRGHSYEQYF	TGTGCCAGCAGTTTATCCAGGGGTCACTCCTACGAGCAGTACTTC	.	.	TRBV27	TRBJ2-7	15
CSASPGGTQYF	TGCAGTGCATCCCCGGGGGGAACCCAGTACTTC	TRBD2	.	TRBV20-1	TRBJ2-5	11
CASRILDTQYF	TGCGCCAGCAGAATTCTGGATACGCAGTATTTT	.	.	TRBV10-2	TRBJ2-3	11
CATGQGPSGLYNEQFF	TGTGCCACCGGGCAAGGGCCTTCGGGACTTTACAATGAGCAGTTCTTC	.	.	TRBV10-3	TRBJ2-1	16
CASSRYLEAGVSYEQYF	TGTGCCAGCAGCCGTTATCTCGAGGCGGGGGTATCTTACGAGCAGTACTTC	TRBD2	.	TRBV7-9	TRBJ2-7	17
CASSTGQFPYEQYF	TGCGCCAGCAGCACCGGACAGTTCCCCTACGAGCAGTACTTC	.	.	TRBV5-1	TRBJ2-7	14